This TCR beta chain derives from a study of early T cells in non-severe SARS-CoV-2 infection. Turning to the study itself: Sequencing targeted bulk RNA from unsorted whole blood, leaving chains unpaired. Study-wide results and caveats: Lookups in VDJdb leaned toward anti-spike CD8 responses and missed private and CD4 specificities.

There are 14 residues in the CDR3. Losses at the gene ends were 4 bases for V and 8 bases for J; bases not matched to a gene: 7. This clonotype was seen a handful of times. Its target is unknown. The TCR library protocol attached unique molecular identifiers to the individual cDNA molecules. TCRdb re-analysed the 5' RACE reads in MiXCR, keeping a single row per CDR3 protein. The table shows 35,000 to 40,000 distinct CDR3 sequences, with approximately 9.9% occurring only once. The V gene is TRBV12-3 or TRBV12-4, the J gene TRBJ2-1; 8 bases are shared with TRBD2. Sequences were obtained from whole blood. The receptor comes from an adult who was a healthcare worker with PCR-confirmed SARS-CoV-2 infection or an uninfected control (not recorded which). The CDR3 here is CASSYGGDFDEQFF. CDR3 nucleotides: TGTGCCAGCAGTTACGGGGGGGATTTCGATGAGCAGTTCTTC.